This TCR beta chain was documented in a study of blood T cell repertoires in COVID-19. Study information: Acute and convalescent COVID-19 samples came from the United States, Italy and Spain. From T cells, B-cell-depleted T cells, or PBMCs came the material, which was cDNA or gDNA.

Germline V gene sequence: CDR1 SGHRS, CDR2 YFSETQ. The CDR3 is 15 residues long. Trimming cost V 1 base and J 0 bases, with 9 bases left between them. A Seattle source enrolled patients during active infection and followed them longitudinally. In the authors' workflow: Estimation of nucleated cell counts relied on the amplification of reference gene primers. Data came from immunoSEQ multiplex PCR; TCRdb stores just in-frame clones and leaves some out. The DNA gave D and trimming, while V, J and clone size come from that table. The sample lists around 60,000 clones, about two thirds occurring once. The sample taken for sequencing was peripheral blood. This sequence joins TRBV5-1 and TRBJ2-3; D is perhaps TRBD2 (6 bases). This clonotype was obtained from a woman aged 70-85 years with COVID-19, enrolled during active disease. In DNA form, the CDR3 reads TGCGCCAGCAGCTTGTACGGGACTAGCACAGATACGCAGTATTTT. This encodes CASSLYGTSTDTQYF.